These 8 T cell receptor beta chains were all obtained from the same sample, sequenced in a study of siplizumab effects on memory and regulatory T cells. The repertoire was sequenced with immunoSEQ multiplex PCR; TCRdb's copy has only in-frame clones and lacks some. The sample records about 94,000 clones, approximately 93% being singletons. The material sequenced was non-Treg CD4+ T cells sorted from blood. The receptors stem from a human donor in good health.

V is TRBV5-5 and J is TRBJ1-1, with D maybe TRBD1 (5 bases). Germline V gives CDR1 SGHKS, CDR2 YYEKEE (reference sequence). The V gene lost 2 bases and the J gene lost 6 bases, with 20 bases spanning the gap. The CDR3 contains 16 residues. The CDR3 here is CASSFRGSQGRAEAFF. The CDR3 nucleotides read TGTGCCAGCAGCTTCCGCGGGTCGCAGGGTCGGGCTGAAGCTTTCTTT.

V and J are TRBV15 and TRBJ2-2; D remains unclear. CDR3 length: 15 amino acids. Trimming took 0 bases from V and 5 from J, leaving 10 bases between them. Germline lookup yields CDR1 LNHNV and CDR2 YYDKDF (reference sequence). The CDR3 here is CATSRDEQRTGELFF. In nucleotides, the CDR3 is TGTGCCACCAGCAGAGATGAACAGAGGACCGGGGAGCTGTTTTTT. The full variable domain, with the rest looked up from reference TRBV15 and TRBJ2-2, is DAMVIQNPRYQVTQFGKPVTLSCSQTLNHNVMYWYQQKSSQAPKLLFHYYDKDFNNEADTPDNFQSRRPNTSFCFLDIRSPGLGDTAMYLCATSRDEQRTGELFFGEGSRLTVL.

The chain has TRBV4-2 and TRBJ2-7, with 7 bases lining up with TRBD1. Germline V gives CDR1 LGHNA, CDR2 YNFKEQ. CDR3 length equals 15 residues. The V segment lost 0 bases and the J segment 2 bases; nucleotides outside the gene matches: 4. CDR3 residues: CASSQEGTGAYEQYF. CDR3 DNA: TGTGCCAGCAGCCAAGAAGGAACAGGGGCCTACGAGCAGTACTTC.

V usage is TRBV6-6 and J usage is TRBJ2-5; TRBD2 aligns across 7 bases. Per the germline V gene, CDR1 is MNHNY and CDR2 is SVGAGI (reference sequence). This CDR3 has 13 residues. J lost 3 bases, V lost 6 bases, and 4 bases had no gene match. In DNA, the CDR3 is TGTGCCAGCAGACTCGGACTAGAAGAGACCCAGTACTTC. This sequence encodes CASRLGLEETQYF.

V and J are TRBV28 and TRBJ1-4; D is unclear. The length of the CDR3 is 15 residues. V lost 4 bases, J lost 6 bases, and 15 bases lay in between. Germline V gene sequence: CDR1 MDHEN, CDR2 SYDVKM. This chain's CDR3 is CASSYREGRYEKLFF. The CDR3 DNA reads TGTGCCAGCAGTTACCGGGAAGGGAGGTATGAAAAACTGTTTTTT.

The chain recombines TRBV2 with TRBJ2-2; TRBD2 matches at 8 bases. The CDR3 has 13 residues. The germline gives CDR1 SNHLY, CDR2 FYNNEI. V was clipped by 7 bases and J by 7 bases; unmatched bases: 5. CDR3 DNA sequence: TGTGCCAGCATCGGGGGGGCGATCGGGGAGCTGTTTTTT. Its translation: CASIGGAIGELFF.

V gene TRBV7-9 combines with J gene TRBJ1-5; TRBD1 is a possible D gene (5 bases). This CDR3 has 12 amino acids. Germline-derived CDR1 and CDR2 are SEHNR and FQNEAQ (reference sequence). V was trimmed by 4 bases and J by 4 bases, leaving 5 bases between them. The chain's CDR3 is CASSSGNQPQHF. DNA for the CDR3: TGTGCCAGCAGCTCAGGGAATCAGCCCCAGCATTTT.

The V gene is TRBV14, the J gene TRBJ1-2; the D gene is possibly TRBD1 (6 bases). Per the germline V gene, CDR1 is SGHDN and CDR2 is FVKESK. V lost 4 bases to trimming and J lost 5 bases, with 14 bases between them. CDR3 length: 14 amino acids. The CDR3 DNA follows: TGTGCCAGCAGCCTTCAACAGGGATCTTATGGCTACACCTTC. Amino acid sequence: CASSLQQGSYGYTF.